The 26 T cell receptor beta chains in this list originate from one sample, sequenced in a study of shared clonotypes between healthy human individuals. Clones were read by immunoSEQ multiplex PCR, and TCRdb kept only the in-frame ones, dropping some. The data contain some 2,500,000 clones, roughly 90% of them seen just once; the ten biggest clones take up about 0.36%. Sequenced input: naive CD4+ T cells from PBMCs. Noted subset: CD45RA+ positively selected. These receptors were obtained from a man in his late teens or twenties in good health. Some clones in this sample may be carry-over from other donors' samples.

The chain is built from TRBV18 and TRBJ2-7; 11 bases map to TRBD1. The CDR3 has 16 amino acids. CDR1 and CDR2 from the germline V gene are KGHSH and LQKENI. The junction had 5 bases not matched to a gene; V was cut back by 0 bases and J by 4 bases. The CDR3 loop is CASSPPAGQGGYEQYF. The CDR3 DNA reads as TGTGCCAGCTCACCACCTGCGGGACAGGGGGGATACGAGCAGTACTTC.

CDR3 sequence (DNA): TGCAGCGTTGGGTGGACTAGCGGATCCTACGAGCAGTACTTC. Protein: CSVGWTSGSYEQYF. The chain couples TRBV29-1 to TRBJ2-7; 10 nucleotides line up with TRBD2. From germline, CDR1 is SQVTM and CDR2 ANQGSEA. This CDR3 is 14 amino acids long. The V and J ends lost 4 bases and 1 base, in that order; junction bases with no gene match: 4.

The V gene is TRBV5-1, the J gene TRBJ1-2; the match to TRBD1 covers 9 bases. Germline CDR1 SGHRS, CDR2 YFSETQ. The junction had 5 bases not matched to a gene; V was cut back by 1 base and J by 1 base. The CDR3 is 16 residues long. In nucleotides, the CDR3 is TGCGCCAGCAGCTTGTCTGGACAGGGGTTTAACTATGGCTACACCTTC. This translates into CASSLSGQGFNYGYTF.

The V gene is TRBV4-3, the J gene TRBJ2-3; 7 bases line up with TRBD1. Germline CDR1 reads LGHNA; CDR2 reads YSLEER. J was trimmed by 2 bases and V by 4 bases; bases with no gene match: 9. The length of the CDR3 is 16 residues. The CDR3 loop reads CASSLGTAPTTDTQYF. The DNA of the CDR3 is TGCGCCAGCAGCCTCGGGACAGCCCCCACCACAGATACGCAGTATTTT.

In its sample, this clone was seen once. This chain joins TRBV7-3 and TRBJ2-7, with 10 bases aligning to TRBD1. CDR1 SGHTA and CDR2 FQGTGA come from the germline V gene. The CDR3 covers 15 residues. V was clipped by 5 bases and J by 5 bases; unmatched bases: 9. CDR3 nucleotide sequence: TGTGCCAGCAGCGCCGCCGTCGGGACAGGGGACGAGCAGTACTTC. This translates into CASSAAVGTGDEQYF.

V gene TRBV27 combines with J gene TRBJ2-7; 8 bases are shared with TRBD1. Trimming took 3 bases from V and 5 from J; bases not matched to a gene: 9. This CDR3 contains 15 residues. Germline values: CDR1 MNHEY, CDR2 SMNVEV (reference sequence). In nucleotides, the CDR3 is TGTGCCAGCAGTTTGAGGGACAGGATGGTGAACGAGCAGTACTTC. Translating gives CASSLRDRMVNEQYF.

The rearrangement links TRBV6-1 to TRBJ2-7; D perhaps matches TRBD2 (5 bases). The CDR3 consists of 15 residues. The V and J ends lost 2 bases and 3 bases respectively, with 14 bases between them. The germline V gene encodes CDR1 MNHNS and CDR2 SASEGT. In nucleotides, the CDR3 is TGTGCCAGCAGTGAATACGAGCGGTTTCGCTACGAGCAGTACTTC. Translation: CASSEYERFRYEQYF.

CDR3 loop: CASSPPGAGVKDQPQHF. As DNA, the CDR3 is TGTGCCAGCTCACCACCGGGGGCAGGGGTGAAGGATCAGCCCCAGCATTTT. The chain is built from TRBV18 and TRBJ1-5; TRBD1 is a possible D gene (6 bases). The CDR3 has 17 amino acids. V was pared by 0 bases and J by 5 bases, with 17 bases between. The germline V gene encodes CDR1 KGHSH and CDR2 LQKENI.

The chain uses TRBV5-1 and TRBJ1-5; no reliable D call. This CDR3 is built from 13 residues. Germline loops: CDR1 SGHRS, CDR2 YFSETQ. V dropped 4 bases and J dropped 7 bases, with 12 bases sitting between them. The CDR3 loop is CASSPNTDQPQHF. CDR3 bases: TGCGCCAGCAGCCCCAACACCGACCAGCCCCAGCATTTT.

This chain connects TRBV5-1 to TRBJ2-2, with TRBD2 matching over 10 bases. The CDR3 length is 17 residues. Germline-derived CDR1 and CDR2 are SGHRS and YFSETQ. V trimming: 4 bases; J trimming: 4 bases; junction bases outside the gene matches: 10. In DNA form, the CDR3 reads TGCGCCAGCAGCCCCCCCCTAGCGGGAGTTGGCACCGGGGAGCTGTTTTTT. Its protein is CASSPPLAGVGTGELFF.

The V call is TRBV7-8, the J call TRBJ2-5; maybe TRBD1 (6 bases). The V end was cut by 3 bases, the J end by 0 bases, with 17 bases between. The CDR3 covers 17 residues. Germline CDR1 is SGHVS and CDR2 is FQNEAQ. CDR3 sequence: CASSLGPRGAYQETQYF. DNA of the CDR3: TGTGCCAGCAGCTTGGGGCCCAGGGGCGCCTACCAAGAGACCCAGTACTTC.

This clone was counted a single time. V and J are TRBV4-2 and TRBJ2-7; no clear D gene. Germline CDR1 and CDR2: LGHNA and YNFKEQ. V was trimmed by 0 bases and J by 2 bases, leaving 11 bases between them. The CDR3 sequence is 15 residues long. The CDR3 sequence: CASSQDGSIPYEQYF. The CDR3 DNA sequence: TGTGCCAGCAGCCAAGATGGCTCGATACCCTACGAGCAGTACTTC.

The J gene is TRBJ1-5, the V gene TRBV2, with TRBD1 identical over 8 bases. The germline CDR1 and CDR2 sequences are SNHLY and FYNNEI. This CDR3 comprises 12 residues. The V gene end was trimmed by 7 bases and the J gene end by 7 bases; junction bases not matched to a gene: 3. The CDR3 region has the DNA TGTGCCAGCACAGGGGGCTGGCAGCCCCAGCATTTT. Translation gives CASTGGWQPQHF.

The chain couples TRBV19 to TRBJ2-2, with TRBD2 matching over 8 bases. V lost 1 base, J lost 1 base, and 8 bases stayed unmatched. Germline V gene lookup returns CDR1 LNHDA and CDR2 SQIVND (reference sequence). The CDR3 loop spans 18 amino acids. The CDR3 reads CASSIAELAGGNTGELFF. For the CDR3, the DNA is TGTGCCAGTAGTATAGCTGAACTGGCGGGAGGGAACACCGGGGAGCTGTTTTTT.

With respect to this clone: Other DNA sequences in this sample translate to the same CDR3. The chain carries TRBV5-1 and TRBJ2-6; tentatively, D is TRBD2 (6 bases). The CDR3 covers 16 residues. Trimming removed 0 bases from V and 2 bases from J, with 9 bases in between. Germline V lookup: CDR1 SGHRS, CDR2 YFSETQ. The chain's CDR3 is CASSLVGGAGANVLTF. The CDR3 DNA reads TGCGCCAGCAGCTTGGTAGGAGGGGCTGGGGCCAACGTCCTGACTTTC. The full variable domain, completed using reference TRBV5-1 and TRBJ2-6, is KAGVTQTPRYLIKTRGQQVTLSCSPISGHRSVSWYQQTPGQGLQFLFEYFSETQRNKGNFPGRFSGRQFSNSRSEMNVSTLELGDSALYLCASSLVGGAGANVLTFGAGSRLTVL.

The chain combines TRBV7-2 with TRBJ1-5, with a possible D match to TRBD1 (5 bases). CDR3 length equals 16 residues. The germline gives CDR1 SGHTA, CDR2 FQGNSA. V lost 3 bases and J 3 bases, leaving 15 bases between the germline ends. The CDR3 protein is CASSFAGRGPNQPQHF. As DNA, the CDR3 is TGTGCCAGCAGCTTCGCGGGGAGGGGACCCAATCAGCCCCAGCATTTT.

Only one count was recorded for this clone. The V call is TRBV7-9, the J call TRBJ1-5; 9 positions match TRBD1. Trimming took 5 bases from V and 4 from J; bases not matched to a gene: 6. The CDR3 consists of 15 residues. In germline, CDR1 is SEHNR, CDR2 FQNEAQ (reference sequence). The CDR3 is CASSPTGGPNQPQHF. In DNA form, the CDR3 reads TGTGCCAGCAGCCCGACAGGGGGTCCTAATCAGCCCCAGCATTTT.

This clone was seen only once. The chain links TRBV12-5 to TRBJ1-2, with 10 bases that match TRBD1. The CDR3 loop spans 14 amino acids. V lost 5 bases to trimming and J lost 7 bases; unmatched junction nucleotides: 7. Germline CDR1 is LGHNT and CDR2 is FRNRAP. CDR3 DNA: TGTGCTAGTGGTGTGGGACAGGGGAGCGGTGGCTACACCTTC. As protein: CASGVGQGSGGYTF.

The count of this clone is one. V usage is TRBV7-8 and J usage is TRBJ1-1; unclear D gene. There are 16 residues in the CDR3. From germline, CDR1 is SGHVS and CDR2 FQNEAQ. V lost 4 bases, J lost 2 bases, and 17 bases lay in between. Written as DNA, the CDR3 is TGTGCCAGCAGCTCCCCGCCGGCAGGAGTTAACACTGAAGCTTTCTTT. Translated: CASSSPPAGVNTEAFF.

The chain recombines TRBV5-6 with TRBJ2-7; D might be TRBD1 (6 bases). V was trimmed by 4 bases and J by 0 bases, leaving 11 bases between them. Germline V CDR1 and CDR2: SGHDT, YYEEEE. The CDR3 covers 14 residues. CDR3 bases: TGTGCCAGCAGCCGAACAGGGAGCTCCTACGAGCAGTACTTC. Residues: CASSRTGSSYEQYF. The full variable domain, in which reference TRBV5-6 and TRBJ2-7 provide the parts outside the CDR3, is DAGVTQSPTHLIKTRGQQVTLRCSPKSGHDTVSWYQQALGQGPQFIFQYYEEEERQRGNFPDRFSGHQFPNYSSELNVNALLLGDSALYLCASSRTGSSYEQYFGPGTRLTVT.

The V call is TRBV19, the J call TRBJ1-3, with 7 bases identical to TRBD1. This CDR3 has 18 residues. Germline-derived CDR1 and CDR2 are LNHDA and SQIVND (reference sequence). J gave up 0 bases and V 5 bases, and 13 bases lay outside the gene matches. CDR3 sequence (DNA): TGTGCCAGTAGTCCAGGGGACAGCCTCATGAGCTCTGGAAACACCATATATTTT. This translates into CASSPGDSLMSSGNTIYF.

In DNA, the CDR3 is TGTGCCAGCTCACCAGGGGACAGGGTGAGCGGGGAGCTGTTTTTT. This sequence encodes CASSPGDRVSGELFF. The rearrangement links TRBV18 to TRBJ2-2, with 9 bases matching TRBD1. Germline CDR1 is KGHSH and CDR2 is LQKENI. V shed 2 bases and J 7 bases; nucleotides not matched to a gene: 5. The CDR3 runs to 15 residues.

The chain joins TRBV27 to TRBJ1-2; 12 nucleotides match TRBD1. V lost 6 bases, J lost 8 bases, and 7 bases stayed unmatched. This CDR3 is built from 14 residues. The germline V gene encodes CDR1 MNHEY and CDR2 SMNVEV (reference sequence). The CDR3 coding sequence is TGTGCCAGCAGCCGGGACAGGGGGCAGGGAGGCTACACCTTC. Translation gives CASSRDRGQGGYTF.

This chain connects TRBV5-1 to TRBJ2-6; D not resolved. Trimming pared 6 bases from V and 1 base from J, leaving 5 bases between. This CDR3 has 13 residues. Germline V lookup: CDR1 SGHRS, CDR2 YFSETQ. The chain's CDR3 is CASMVSGANVLTF. The CDR3 coding sequence is TGCGCCAGCATGGTTTCTGGGGCCAACGTCCTGACTTTC.

This chain connects TRBV15 to TRBJ1-5; D is possibly TRBD1 (6 bases). V lost 2 bases and J lost 4, with 18 bases in between. Looked up from germline, CDR1 is LNHNV and CDR2 is YYDKDF (reference sequence). This CDR3 spans 17 amino acids. CDR3 residues: CATSRTNAGAWNQPQHF. Written as DNA, the CDR3 is TGTGCCACCAGCAGAACGAACGCGGGGGCTTGGAATCAGCCCCAGCATTTT.

V gene TRBV5-1 combines with J gene TRBJ1-3; D possibly corresponds to TRBD1 (5 bases). This CDR3 has 16 amino acids. The V and J ends lost 4 bases and 0 bases respectively, with 14 bases between them. The germline CDR1 and CDR2 sequences are SGHRS and YFSETQ. The CDR3 reads CASSPGAPISGNTIYF. The DNA for the CDR3 is TGCGCCAGCAGCCCCGGGGCTCCAATCTCTGGAAACACCATATATTTT.